Below, 27 T cell receptor beta chains from the same sample are listed, as sequenced in a study of cytotoxic CD8 clonotypes in ibrutinib-treated CLL. Sequencing was performed with immunoSEQ multiplex PCR; in TCRdb, only in-frame clones are kept and a portion is missing. This table has roughly 220,000 clones, about four fifths appearing once. The sequencing used PBMCs, collected after 12 months of ibrutinib treatment. The receptor set was obtained from a human donor with chronic lymphocytic leukemia.

The V gene is TRBV7-2, the J gene TRBJ1-6; no definite D call. The CDR3 has 15 residues. Per germline, CDR1 SGHTA and CDR2 FQGNSA. The V end lost 3 bases, the J end lost 6 bases, and 12 bases lay between the germline ends. CDR3 DNA sequence: TGTGCCAGCAGCTTGGTGACGGGCGGTAATTCACCCCTCCACTTT. Translation: CASSLVTGGNSPLHF.

The J gene is TRBJ1-5, the V gene TRBV4-2, with D tentatively TRBD1 (5 bases). V gave up 0 bases and J gave up 5 bases, with 20 bases separating them. Germline V gene data show CDR1 as LGHNA and CDR2 as YNFKEQ. CDR3 size: 18 residues. The CDR3 loop reads CASSQEGDSQGIDQPQHF. As DNA, the CDR3 is TGTGCCAGCAGCCAAGAAGGGGACTCCCAGGGAATTGATCAGCCCCAGCATTTT.

The chain combines TRBV6-6 with TRBJ2-5; D gene unclear. This CDR3 is built from 13 residues. Germline V gene lookup returns CDR1 MNHNY and CDR2 SVGAGI (reference sequence). The V gene lost 4 bases and the J gene lost 1 base, with 7 bases spanning the gap. The CDR3 DNA sequence: TGTGCCAGCAGTTCCGCAGCCCAAGAGACCCAGTACTTC. As protein: CASSSAAQETQYF.

The chain has TRBV9 and TRBJ1-6, with unresolved D. Germline V CDR1 and CDR2: SGDLS, YYNGEE. The CDR3 is 15 residues long. V lost 3 bases, J lost 0 bases, and 7 bases lay in between. This chain's CDR3 is CASSAGRSYNSPLHF. CDR3 DNA: TGTGCCAGCAGCGCAGGACGCTCCTATAATTCACCCCTCCACTTT.

The V gene is TRBV7-9, the J gene TRBJ2-3; D is possibly TRBD2 (5 bases). Germline V gene data show CDR1 as SEHNR and CDR2 as FQNEAQ (reference sequence). The CDR3 contains 18 residues. V lost 2 bases and J 0 bases, leaving 18 bases between the germline ends. The CDR3 DNA sequence: TGTGCCAGCAGCTTAACCGCGAGATCCCGGGATAGCACAGATACGCAGTATTTT. This gives the protein CASSLTARSRDSTDTQYF.

The chain has TRBV4-1 and TRBJ2-7, with D tentatively TRBD1 (6 bases). In germline, CDR1 is MGHRA, CDR2 YSYEKL. The CDR3 loop spans 15 amino acids. The germline V and J ends were trimmed by 0 bases and 1 base, with 10 bases remaining between them. The CDR3 sequence: CASSQEGHISYEQYF. In nucleotides, the CDR3 is TGCGCCAGCAGCCAAGAGGGACACATTTCCTACGAGCAGTACTTC.

The rearrangement links TRBV20-1 to TRBJ2-1, with unresolved D. The CDR3 is 11 residues long. V was pared by 5 bases and J by 4 bases, with 6 bases between. Germline CDR1 is DFQATT and CDR2 is SNEGSKA (reference sequence). The CDR3 sequence is CSAPSYNEQFF. DNA for the CDR3: TGCAGTGCTCCCTCGTACAATGAGCAGTTCTTC.

V usage is TRBV6-6 and J usage is TRBJ2-7, with D perhaps matching TRBD2 (5 bases). Germline lookup yields CDR1 MNHNY and CDR2 SVGAGI (reference sequence). V was pared by 0 bases and J by 2 bases, with 11 bases between. The CDR3 loop spans 15 amino acids. This chain's CDR3 is CASSYSSGNPYEQYF. Here the CDR3 DNA reads TGTGCCAGCAGTTACTCGTCGGGAAACCCCTACGAGCAGTACTTC.

The chain recombines TRBV28 with TRBJ1-1; a weak D match, TRBD1 (5 bases). Germline V gives CDR1 MDHEN, CDR2 SYDVKM. The ends were cut back, 7 bases at V and 0 bases at J, with 18 bases in the middle. CDR3 size: 16 residues. CDR3 DNA: TGTGCCAGCAACCCCCTAGCGGGGCTGATGAACACTGAAGCTTTCTTT. Protein sequence: CASNPLAGLMNTEAFF.

This rearrangement joins TRBV7-3 to TRBJ1-2, with D possibly matching TRBD1 (5 bases). Per the germline V gene, CDR1 is SGHTA and CDR2 is FQGTGA. The CDR3 loop spans 13 amino acids. Trimming took off 3 bases at V and 3 bases at J, with 8 bases between the two ends. CDR3 nucleotide sequence: TGTGCCAGCAGCTTTGGCAGGGACTATGGCTACACCTTC. This codes for CASSFGRDYGYTF.

This rearrangement joins TRBV11-1 to TRBJ2-1, with 9 bases that match TRBD1. CDR3 size: 14 residues. V trimming: 5 bases; J trimming: 5 bases; junction bases outside the gene matches: 4. Germline CDR1 SGHAT, CDR2 FQDESV (reference sequence). For the CDR3, the DNA is TGTGCCAGCAGCAAGTGGGACAGGGACAATGAGCAGTTCTTC. It codes for CASSKWDRDNEQFF.

The V gene is TRBV28, the J gene TRBJ1-2, with D hard to call. The CDR3 contains 14 residues. V was clipped by 10 bases and J by 4 bases, with 19 bases between them. Germline-derived CDR1 and CDR2 are MDHEN and SYDVKM. DNA for the CDR3: TGTGCCAACCTTTCAACCGGGAGCCTCTATGGCTACACCTTC. It codes for CANLSTGSLYGYTF.

The chain combines TRBV7-6 with TRBJ2-1; 7 nucleotides match TRBD2. This CDR3 comprises 15 residues. Per germline, CDR1 SGHVS and CDR2 FNYEAQ. V shed 0 bases, J shed 9 bases, and the junction held 8 bases outside the gene matches. The CDR3 region has the DNA TGTGCCAGCAGCTTAGCGCTATTTCCTAGCGGTGAGCAGTTCTTC. This gives the protein CASSLALFPSGEQFF.

The CDR3 bases are TGTGCCAGCAGCTTATACAGGGCGAGGTCACCCCTCCACTTT. This codes for CASSLYRARSPLHF. This chain connects TRBV7-3 to TRBJ1-6; D might be TRBD1 (6 bases). CDR1 and CDR2 (germline): SGHTA, FQGTGA. V was shortened by 2 bases and J by 10 bases, with 12 bases between the two germline ends. The length of the CDR3 is 14 residues.

Turning to this clone: At one end, the junction sequence differs from germline, possibly due to a read error. This same CDR3 is encoded by further DNA sequences in the sample. The rearrangement uses TRBV7-7 and TRBJ2-7; possibly TRBD1 for D (8 bases). This CDR3 has 13 residues. CDR1 and CDR2 from the germline V gene are SSHAT and FNYEAQ (reference sequence). CDR3 sequence (DNA): TGTGCTAGCAGCTCCACAGGGGGGGACGAGCAGTACTTC. Amino acid sequence: CASSSTGGDEQYF.

This chain uses TRBV29-1 with TRBJ1-1, with a possible D match to TRBD1 (6 bases). CDR1 and CDR2 (germline): SQVTM, ANQGSEA. Trimming cost V 4 bases and J 4 bases, with 10 bases left between them. The CDR3 consists of 12 residues. The CDR3: CSVVEGVTEAFF. The CDR3 DNA sequence: TGCAGCGTTGTGGAGGGGGTCACTGAAGCTTTCTTT.

This rearrangement joins TRBV4-1 to TRBJ2-7; D is possibly TRBD1 (6 bases). From germline, CDR1 is MGHRA and CDR2 YSYEKL. The CDR3 is made up of 16 amino acids. V gave up 2 bases and J gave up 0 bases, with 14 bases separating them. The CDR3 region is CASSQSPNRASYEQYF. The CDR3 DNA reads TGCGCCAGCAGCCAAAGCCCCAACAGGGCCTCCTACGAGCAGTACTTC.

This clone was counted only a few times. This chain links TRBV28 with TRBJ1-5; 7 bases agree with TRBD1. This CDR3 contains 14 residues. The junction had 7 bases not matched to a gene; V was cut back by 5 bases and J by 6 bases. Germline V gene sequence: CDR1 MDHEN, CDR2 SYDVKM. As DNA, the CDR3 is TGTGCCAGCAGTCCGGGACAGACGGGTCAGCCCCAGCATTTT. It specifies CASSPGQTGQPQHF.

This clone was seen only once. This rearrangement joins TRBV7-2 to TRBJ2-1; no reliable D call. Germline loops: CDR1 SGHTA, CDR2 FQGNSA. This CDR3 region has 12 residues. Trimming removed 5 bases from V and 3 bases from J, with 5 bases in between. Written as DNA, the CDR3 is TGTGCCAGCAGCCCCGGCTACAATGAGCAGTTCTTC. This encodes CASSPGYNEQFF. Full variable domain (rest looked up from reference TRBV7-2 and TRBJ2-1): GAGVSQSPSNKVTEKGKDVELRCDPISGHTALYWYRQSLGQGLEFLIYFQGNSAPDKSGLPSDRFSAERTGGSVSTLTIQRTQQEDSAVYLCASSPGYNEQFFGPGTRLTVL.

This rearrangement joins TRBV6-1 to TRBJ1-3, with no clear D. This CDR3 contains 15 residues. Germline V lookup: CDR1 MNHNS, CDR2 SASEGT. The V and J ends lost 2 bases and 1 base respectively, with 9 bases between them. CDR3 coding DNA: TGTGCCAGCAGTGAATCCGGAATGTCTGGAAACACCATATATTTT. It yields the protein CASSESGMSGNTIYF.

V is TRBV13 and J is TRBJ1-2; D call uncertain. The CDR3 contains 15 residues. V was cut by 0 bases and J by 8 bases, with 16 bases left in between. The germline CDR1 and CDR2 sequences are PRHDT and FYEKMQ (reference sequence). Written as DNA, the CDR3 is TGTGCCAGCAGCTTAGGGGCGCCATCGAAGAGAGGCTACACCTTC. It specifies CASSLGAPSKRGYTF.

The V call is TRBV30, the J call TRBJ1-2; TRBD1 might be the D (5 bases). Germline V CDR1 and CDR2: GTSNPN, SVGIG (reference sequence). V was cut by 4 bases and J by 0 bases, with 15 bases left in between. The CDR3 runs 15 residues. CDR3 in amino acids: CAWKGPGRTNYGYTF. CDR3 DNA sequence: TGTGCCTGGAAAGGCCCAGGGCGAACTAACTATGGCTACACCTTC.

This clone was observed a single time. The V and J genes are TRBV5-1 and TRBJ2-3, with D possibly TRBD1 on 5 matching bases. Per the germline V gene, CDR1 is SGHRS and CDR2 is YFSETQ. The CDR3 has 14 amino acids. V lost 4 bases and J 0 bases, leaving 9 bases between the germline ends. Written as DNA, the CDR3 is TGCGCCAGCAGCACCAGGGTTAGCACAGATACGCAGTATTTT. Residues: CASSTRVSTDTQYF. The entire variable domain, with the rest obtained from reference TRBV5-1 and TRBJ2-3, is as follows: KAGVTQTPRYLIKTRGQQVTLSCSPISGHRSVSWYQQTPGQGLQFLFEYFSETQRNKGNFPGRFSGRQFSNSRSEMNVSTLELGDSALYLCASSTRVSTDTQYFGPGTRLTVL.

J is TRBJ1-1 and V is TRBV15; D gene ambiguous. The CDR3 spans 14 residues. Trimming left V 3 bases short and J 5 bases short, with 13 bases between. CDR1 is LNHNV, CDR2 YYDKDF, per germline (reference sequence). The CDR3 is CATSRHVGRTEAFF. As DNA, the CDR3 is TGTGCCACCAGCAGGCATGTAGGGAGGACTGAAGCTTTCTTT. Filled out from reference TRBV15 and TRBJ1-1, the complete variable domain reads DAMVIQNPRYQVTQFGKPVTLSCSQTLNHNVMYWYQQKSSQAPKLLFHYYDKDFNNEADTPDNFQSRRPNTSFCFLDIRSPGLGDTAMYLCATSRHVGRTEAFFGQGTRLTVV.

The chain links TRBV2 to TRBJ2-7, with D possibly being TRBD2 (7 bases). This CDR3 comprises 14 residues. Trimming removed 10 bases at V and 6 bases at J, with 22 bases between. In germline, CDR1 is SNHLY, CDR2 FYNNEI. CDR3 sequence reads: CATAGRGSEGEQYF. The CDR3 DNA reads TGTGCCACCGCGGGGAGGGGGTCAGAGGGCGAGCAGTACTTC.

The gene calls are TRBV7-9 and TRBJ1-2, with D unresolved. The V end was cut by 5 bases, the J end by 3 bases, with 13 bases between. The CDR3 contains 14 residues. In germline, CDR1 is SEHNR, CDR2 FQNEAQ (reference sequence). The CDR3 DNA is TGTGCCAGCAGCCGGCCCACAATGGACTATGGCTACACCTTC. Its translation is CASSRPTMDYGYTF.

This chain links TRBV6-5 with TRBJ2-7; no clear D gene. The CDR3 sequence is 15 residues long. Germline CDR1 reads MNHEY; CDR2 reads SVGAGI. The V and J ends lost 0 bases and 0 bases respectively, with 9 bases between them. CDR3 sequence (DNA): TGTGCCAGCAGTTACTCGGGTCCCGTCTCCTACGAGCAGTACTTC. Translated, it gives CASSYSGPVSYEQYF.